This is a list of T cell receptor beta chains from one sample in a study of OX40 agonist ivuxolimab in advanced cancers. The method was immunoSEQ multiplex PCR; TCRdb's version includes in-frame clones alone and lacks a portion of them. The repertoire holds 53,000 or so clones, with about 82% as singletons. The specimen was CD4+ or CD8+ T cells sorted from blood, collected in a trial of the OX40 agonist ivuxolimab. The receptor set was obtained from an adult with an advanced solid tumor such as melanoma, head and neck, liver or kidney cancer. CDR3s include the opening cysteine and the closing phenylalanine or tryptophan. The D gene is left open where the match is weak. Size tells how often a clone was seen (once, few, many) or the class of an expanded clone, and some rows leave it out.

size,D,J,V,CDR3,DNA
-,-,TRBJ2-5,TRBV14,CASSQGPLTGETQYF,TGTGCCAGCAGCCAAGGACCTCTAACAGGGGAGACCCAGTACTTC
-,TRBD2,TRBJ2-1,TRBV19,CASSIVTGGPGEQFF,TGTGCCAGTAGTATAGTTACGGGAGGGCCGGGTGAGCAGTTCTTC
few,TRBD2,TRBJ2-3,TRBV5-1,CASSSTSGFTDTQYF,TGCGCCAGCAGCTCCACTAGCGGTTTCACAGATACGCAGTATTTT
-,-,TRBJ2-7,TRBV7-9,CASSVFGYEQYF,TGTGCCAGCAGCGTGTTTGGGTACGAGCAGTACTTC
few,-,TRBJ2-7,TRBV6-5,CASSYGGVAYEQYF,TGTGCCAGCAGCTATGGGGGAGTGGCCTACGAGCAGTACTTC
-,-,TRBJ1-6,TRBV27,CASSLSSLASPLHF,TGTGCCAGCAGTTTATCGTCCCTCGCCTCACCCCTCCACTTT
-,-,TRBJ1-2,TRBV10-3,CAIRLSGEGYGYTF,TGTGCCATCAGACTATCAGGGGAGGGCTATGGCTACACCTTC
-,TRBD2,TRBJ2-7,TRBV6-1,CASSDRGGRYEQYF,TGTGCCAGCAGTGACCGGGGGGGTAGGTACGAGCAGTACTTC
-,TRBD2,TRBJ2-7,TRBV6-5,CASRGLAGGRYEQYF,TGTGCCAGCAGAGGACTAGCGGGAGGGCGGTACGAGCAGTACTTC
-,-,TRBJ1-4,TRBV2,CASRWTDVSTNEKLFF,TGTGCCAGCAGATGGACAGATGTTTCAACTAATGAAAAACTGTTTTTT
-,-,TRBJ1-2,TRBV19,CASSIHGLDINYGYTF,TGTGCCAGTAGTATACACGGTCTAGACATCAACTATGGCTACACCTTC
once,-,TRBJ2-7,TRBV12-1,CASSFLPPQTYEQYF,TGTGCCAGCAGCTTCCTTCCCCCCCAGACGTACGAGCAGTACTTC
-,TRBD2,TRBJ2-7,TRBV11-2,CASSLRASGSGEQYF,TGTGCCAGCAGCTTACGGGCTAGCGGGAGTGGAGAGCAGTACTTC
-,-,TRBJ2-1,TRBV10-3,CAIRPGSGTEWHEQFF,TGTGCCATCAGGCCCGGGTCCGGGACCGAATGGCATGAGCAGTTCTTC
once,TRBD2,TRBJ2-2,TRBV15,CATSSRFRLAGVLPGELFF,TGTGCCACCAGCAGCAGATTCCGCCTAGCGGGAGTGCTTCCCGGGGAGCTGTTTTTT
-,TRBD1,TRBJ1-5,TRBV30,CAWSTGQSSNQPQHF,TGTGCCTGGAGTACGGGACAGTCTAGCAATCAGCCCCAGCATTTT
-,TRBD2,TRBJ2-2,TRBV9,CASSRPDGRGTGELFF,TGTGCCAGCAGCCGGCCTGACGGGAGGGGTACCGGGGAGCTGTTTTTT
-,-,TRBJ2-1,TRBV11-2,CASSFGRVERGEQFF,TGTGCCAGCAGCTTTGGTCGGGTGGAGAGAGGTGAGCAGTTCTTC
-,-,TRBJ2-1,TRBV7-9,CASSLIPQGYNEQFF,TGTGCCAGCAGCTTAATCCCTCAAGGGTACAATGAGCAGTTCTTC
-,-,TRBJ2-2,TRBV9,CASISDYTGELFF,TGTGCCAGCATCTCCGACTACACCGGGGAGCTGTTTTTT
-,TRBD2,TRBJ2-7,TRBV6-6,CASRLGTGGNEQYF,TGTGCCAGCAGGTTGGGAACGGGAGGGAACGAGCAGTACTTC
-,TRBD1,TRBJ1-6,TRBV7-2,CASSTGQGPNSPLHF,TGTGCCAGCAGCACGGGACAGGGGCCCAATTCACCCCTCCACTTT
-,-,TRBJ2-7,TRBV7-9,CASSLAGVRYEQYF,TGTGCCAGCAGCTTAGCAGGGGTGAGGTACGAGCAGTACTTC
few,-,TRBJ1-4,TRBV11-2,CASSPTTTNEKLFF,TGTGCCAGCAGCCCCACCACGACCAATGAAAAACTGTTTTTT
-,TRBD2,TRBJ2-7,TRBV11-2,CASSLVSGGYEQYF,TGTGCCAGCAGCTTAGTATCGGGGGGTTACGAGCAGTACTTC
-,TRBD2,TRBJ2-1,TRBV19,CASTTAAGARNEQFF,TGTGCCAGTACAACGGCAGCGGGAGCCCGTAATGAGCAGTTCTTC
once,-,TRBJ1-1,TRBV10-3,CATLRQTNTEAFF,TGTGCCACCCTAAGACAGACTAACACTGAAGCTTTCTTT
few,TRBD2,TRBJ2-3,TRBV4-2,CASSARVAGSTDTQYF,TGTGCCAGCAGCGCCAGGGTAGCGGGGAGCACAGATACGCAGTATTTT
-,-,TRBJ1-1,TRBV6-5,CASSYGSPKNTEAFF,TGTGCCAGCAGTTACGGTTCACCCAAGAACACTGAAGCTTTCTTT
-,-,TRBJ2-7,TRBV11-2,CASSLVGYEQYF,TGTGCCAGCAGCTTAGTTGGCTACGAGCAGTACTTC
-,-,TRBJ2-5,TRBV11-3,CASSEGTAGGETQYF,TGTGCCAGCAGCGAGGGGACAGCGGGCGGGGAGACCCAGTACTTC
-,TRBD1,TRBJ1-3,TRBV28,CASSPGGSGNTIYF,TGTGCCAGCAGTCCAGGGGGCTCCGGAAACACCATATATTTT
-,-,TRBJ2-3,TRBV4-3,CASSQDWQTTDTQYF,TGCGCCAGCAGCCAAGATTGGCAGACCACAGATACGCAGTATTTT
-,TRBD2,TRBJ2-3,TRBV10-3,CAIKPAAGVADTQYF,TGTGCCATCAAACCAGCAGCGGGAGTGGCAGATACGCAGTATTTT
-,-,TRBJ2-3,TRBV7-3,CASSLITRDSHVVDTQYF,TGTGCCAGCAGCTTAATAACCCGGGACTCCCATGTGGTAGATACGCAGTATTTT
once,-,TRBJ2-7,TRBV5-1,CASSPRGLPYEQYF,TGCGCCAGCAGCCCCAGGGGTCTTCCTTACGAGCAGTACTTC
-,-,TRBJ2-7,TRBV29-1,CSVEGAYEQYF,TGCAGCGTTGAGGGAGCCTACGAGCAGTACTTC
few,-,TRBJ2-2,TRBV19,CASRNGAWAGGELFF,TGTGCCAGTAGGAATGGTGCTTGGGCGGGTGGGGAGCTGTTTTTT
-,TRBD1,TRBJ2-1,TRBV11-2,CASSSDRENEQFF,TGTGCCAGCAGCTCGGACAGGGAAAATGAGCAGTTCTTC
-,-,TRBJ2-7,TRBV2,CATTPTQSYEQYF,TGTGCCACCACGCCGACTCAATCCTACGAGCAGTACTTC
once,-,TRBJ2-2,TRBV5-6,CASSLAGELFF,TGTGCCAGCAGCTTGGCCGGGGAGCTGTTTTTT
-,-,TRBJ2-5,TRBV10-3,CAISETQETQYF,TGTGCCATCAGTGAGACCCAAGAGACCCAGTACTTC
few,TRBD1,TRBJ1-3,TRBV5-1,CASSWTGGNTIYF,TGCGCCAGCAGCTGGACAGGGGGAAACACCATATATTTT
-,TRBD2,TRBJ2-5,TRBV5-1,CASSGLLAVQETQYF,TGCGCCAGCAGCGGTTTACTAGCGGTTCAAGAGACCCAGTACTTC
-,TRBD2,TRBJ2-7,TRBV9,CASSVGASGRIEQYF,TGTGCCAGCAGCGTAGGGGCTAGCGGGCGGATCGAGCAGTACTTC
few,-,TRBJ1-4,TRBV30,CAWSPTGRRALFF,TGTGCCTGGAGTCCAACCGGGAGAAGGGCACTGTTTTTT
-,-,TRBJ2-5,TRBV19,CASSITGQETQYF,TGTGCCAGTAGTATCACAGGGCAGGAGACCCAGTACTTC
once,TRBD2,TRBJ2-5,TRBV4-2,CASSQVASSGQETQYF,TGTGCCAGCAGCCAAGTGGCGTCTAGCGGCCAAGAGACCCAGTACTTC
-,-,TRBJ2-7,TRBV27,CASGLGAYF,TGTGCCAGCGGCCTAGGTGCGTACTTC
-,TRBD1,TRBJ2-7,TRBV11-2,CASSFLGQDEQYF,TGTGCCAGCAGCTTCCTCGGACAGGACGAGCAGTACTTC
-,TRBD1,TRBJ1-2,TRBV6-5,CASSPGQGLNYGYTF,TGTGCCAGCAGCCCGGGACAGGGGCTGAACTATGGCTACACCTTC
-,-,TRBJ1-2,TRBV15,CATSSAIVQGNYGYTF,TGTGCCACCAGCAGCGCCATCGTTCAGGGGAACTATGGCTACACCTTC
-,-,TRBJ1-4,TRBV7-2,CASSLGGPNEKLFF,TGTGCCAGCAGCCTCGGAGGGCCTAATGAAAAACTGTTTTTT
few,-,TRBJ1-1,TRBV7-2,CASSLWNFYSFF,TGTGCCAGCAGCTTATGGAACTTTTATTCTTTCTTT
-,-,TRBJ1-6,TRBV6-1,CASTQTRDSPLHF,TGTGCCAGCACCCAGACGCGGGATTCACCCCTCCACTTT
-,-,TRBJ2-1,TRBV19,CASSIGGPRYNEQFF,TGTGCCAGTAGTATTGGGGGGCCCCGTTACAATGAGCAGTTCTTC
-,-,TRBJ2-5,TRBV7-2,CASSHNLGEETQYF,TGTGCCAGCAGCCATAACTTGGGGGAAGAGACCCAGTACTTC